A single sample is the source of the 2 T cell receptor beta chains below, sequenced in a study of T cells after yellow fever vaccination. From the 5' RACE reads, TCRdb called clonotypes with MiXCR, one entry per CDR3 protein. The top ten hold 3% to 3.5% of the sample, which has fewer than 400,000 distinct CDR3 sequences, around a tenth seen once. The sequenced sample was CD4+ T cells sorted from PBMCs, obtained 45 days after the yellow fever booster vaccination. The receptors stem from a man between 18 and 35 years old who received the YFV17D yellow fever vaccine.

This clonotype was detected ten times or more. In DNA form, the CDR3 reads TGCGCCAGCAGCTTGGAGGGGAGTCGGCTAACAGATACGCAGTATTTT. Protein: CASSLEGSRLTDTQYF. This chain connects TRBV5-1 to TRBJ2-3; either TRBD1 or TRBD2 may supply D (5 bases each). The V gene's germline CDR1 is SGHRS and CDR2 YFSETQ. With 0 bases removed from V and 3 bases from J, the gap between germline ends came to 14 bases. The CDR3 totals 16 residues.

The CDR3 loop reads CSARQPLGEAFF. As DNA, the CDR3 is TGCAGTGCTAGGCAGCCGTTAGGGGAAGCTTTCTTT. This chain joins TRBV20-1 and TRBJ1-1; D remains ambiguous. The germline V gene encodes CDR1 DFQATT and CDR2 SNEGSKA (reference sequence). The CDR3 has 12 amino acids. With 3 bases removed from V and 8 bases from J, the gap between germline ends came to 13 bases.